Listed below are T cell receptor beta chains from one sample, sequenced in a study of blood T cell repertoires in COVID-19. The repertoire was sequenced with immunoSEQ multiplex PCR; TCRdb's copy has only in-frame clones and lacks some. The sample has more than 60,000 clones; 87% are singletons. The sequencing input was peripheral blood. The source of these receptors is a woman older than 75 with active or convalescent COVID-19. CDR3s include the opening cysteine and the closing phenylalanine or tryptophan. Fields, in order: V gene, clone size, D gene, J gene, CDR3 protein, CDR3 DNA. D genes are given only for firm matches. The size field is filled for only some rows; it gives once, few, many or a size class.

>TRBV28|NA|TRBD1|TRBJ2-7
CASSFGTGGFYEQYF
TGTGCCAGCAGTTTTGGGACAGGGGGCTTCTACGAGCAGTACTTC
>TRBV9|NA|NA|TRBJ2-5
CASSASAAYQETQYF
TGTGCCAGCAGCGCGTCAGCGGCGTACCAAGAGACCCAGTACTTC
>TRBV7-2|NA|NA|TRBJ2-6
CASSPGLPGANVLTF
TGTGCCAGCAGCCCCGGACTGCCTGGGGCCAACGTCCTGACTTTC
>TRBV2|NA|NA|TRBJ2-3
CASNEARTDTQYF
TGTGCCAGCAACGAGGCCCGCACAGATACGCAGTATTTT
>TRBV19|NA|TRBD2|TRBJ2-1
CASSIDPRTSGRYNEQFF
TGTGCCAGTAGTATAGATCCAAGGACTAGCGGGAGATACAATGAGCAGTTCTTC
>TRBV27|NA|NA|TRBJ1-1
CASSSGWGGEAFF
TGTGCCAGCAGTTCCGGCTGGGGGGGTGAAGCTTTCTTT
>TRBV5-1|NA|TRBD2|TRBJ2-5
CASSLAVAGEQETQYF
TGCGCCAGCAGCTTGGCGGTAGCGGGGGAACAAGAGACCCAGTACTTC
>TRBV28|NA|TRBD1|TRBJ1-5
CASSLPGTGGQPQHF
TGTGCCAGCAGTCTACCTGGGACAGGGGGACAGCCCCAGCATTTT
>TRBV7-9|NA|NA|TRBJ2-3
CASSLWATPLTDTQYF
TGTGCCAGCAGCTTATGGGCTACCCCCTTAACAGATACGCAGTATTTT
>TRBV3-1/TRBV3-2|NA|TRBD2|TRBJ2-3
CASSRTSGGASTDTQYF
TGTGCCAGCAGCCGGACTAGCGGGGGGGCTAGCACAGATACGCAGTATTTT
>TRBV7-2|NA|TRBD2|TRBJ2-3
CASSQPGTSFYRGDTQYF
TGTGCCAGCAGCCAACCCGGGACTAGCTTTTATCGTGGAGATACGCAGTATTTT
>TRBV7-2|NA|TRBD1|TRBJ2-7
CASSLTRDRDEQYF
TGTGCCAGCAGTCTTACCCGGGACAGGGACGAGCAGTACTTC
>TRBV5-1|NA|NA|TRBJ1-1
CASSLKGSHSTEAFF
TGCGCCAGCAGCTTGAAGGGGTCGCATAGCACTGAAGCTTTCTTT
>TRBV3-1/TRBV3-2|once|TRBD1|TRBJ2-5
CASSRDSQETQYF
TGTGCCAGCAGCCGGGACAGCCAAGAGACCCAGTACTTC
>TRBV29-1|once|TRBD2|TRBJ2-5
CSVDKRELGETQYF
TGCAGCGTTGACAAGCGGGAGTTGGGAGAGACCCAGTACTTC
>TRBV10-2|NA|TRBD2|TRBJ2-7
CALSQSGRTYEQYF
TGCGCCCTCTCCCAGAGCGGGAGGACCTACGAGCAGTACTTC
>TRBV27|NA|TRBD1|TRBJ1-5
CASSLGGDRGFNQPQHF
TGTGCCAGCAGTTTAGGGGGGGACAGGGGCTTCAATCAGCCCCAGCATTTT
>TRBV7-2|NA|NA|TRBJ2-7
CASSLAGLLGGEQYF
TGTGCCAGCAGCTTAGCGGGGCTATTGGGTGGCGAGCAGTACTTC
>TRBV5-6|NA|TRBD1|TRBJ1-1
CASSPGTGWTEAFF
TGTGCCAGCAGCCCCGGGACAGGGTGGACTGAAGCTTTCTTT
>TRBV5-6|NA|TRBD2|TRBJ2-7
CASSLGTSGALYEQYF
TGTGCCAGCAGCCTGGGTACTAGCGGAGCTCTCTACGAGCAGTACTTC
>TRBV12-3/TRBV12-4|NA|NA|TRBJ2-5
CASTGTGKETQYF
TGTGCCAGCACCGGGACTGGGAAAGAGACCCAGTACTTC
>TRBV2|once|TRBD1|TRBJ1-2
CASSGQGYGYTF
TGTGCCAGCAGCGGACAGGGCTATGGCTACACCTTC
>TRBV3-1/TRBV3-2|NA|NA|TRBJ1-2
CASSQGYRETYGYTF
TGTGCCAGCAGCCAAGGTTACAGGGAAACCTATGGCTACACCTTC
>TRBV9|NA|NA|TRBJ1-6
CASSVRSSGDSPLHF
TGTGCCAGCAGCGTAAGGAGCTCGGGTGATTCACCCCTCCACTTT
>TRBV19|NA|NA|TRBJ2-5
CASSIEIVQGGETQYF
TGTGCCAGTAGTATAGAGATAGTTCAGGGCGGAGAGACCCAGTACTTC
>TRBV6-5|NA|TRBD1|TRBJ2-7
CASSRTGSSYEQYF
TGTGCCAGCAGCCGGACAGGTTCGTCCTACGAGCAGTACTTC
>TRBV11-2|NA|TRBD2|TRBJ2-2
CASSLEGVLAGNTGELFF
TGTGCCAGCAGCTTAGAAGGGGTACTAGCGGGCAACACCGGGGAGCTGTTTTTT
>TRBV2|NA|NA|TRBJ2-6
CASTVNPLSGANVLTF
TGTGCCAGCACTGTTAATCCCCTCTCTGGGGCCAACGTCCTGACTTTC
>TRBV6-6|NA|NA|TRBJ1-1
CASRYQNTEAFF
TGTGCCAGCAGATACCAAAACACTGAAGCTTTCTTT
>TRBV27|NA|NA|TRBJ2-7
CASSLSAGALTYEQYF
TGTGCCAGCAGTTTATCAGCAGGGGCCTTAACCTACGAGCAGTACTTC
>TRBV27|NA|NA|TRBJ1-2
CASKGEGGGYTF
TGTGCCAGCAAGGGGGAGGGGGGAGGCTACACCTTC
>TRBV5-1|NA|TRBD2|TRBJ2-5
CASSWGLAADIQETQYF
TGCGCCAGCAGCTGGGGACTAGCGGCAGACATCCAAGAGACCCAGTACTTC
>TRBV24-1|NA|NA|TRBJ1-5
CATSDSRGGATNQPQHF
TGTGCCACCAGTGATTCAAGGGGCGGCGCCACCAATCAGCCCCAGCATTTT